The clone carrying this TCR beta chain was detected once. The data stem from a study of blood T cell repertoires in COVID-19. Study information: Samples representing acute and convalescent COVID-19 were sourced from the United States, Italy and Spain. The cDNA or gDNA used as material had been derived from T cells, B-cell-depleted T cells, or PBMCs.

Germline V lookup: CDR1 KGHDR, CDR2 SFDVKD. CDR3 length equals 14 residues. V was pared by 7 bases and J by 1 base, with 12 bases between. Repertoires were generated with immunoSEQ multiplex PCR, while TCRdb's copy carries only in-frame clones and drops some. Of a few hundred thousand clones listed, more than 75% were seen once; the top ten hold less than 9.5%. What was sequenced was peripheral blood. V gene TRBV24-1 combines with J gene TRBJ2-5, with D possibly TRBD2 on 6 matching bases. The source is a woman in her fifties or sixties who had recovered from COVID-19. The CDR3 DNA sequence: TGTGCCACCAGCTCCCCGGGACTCCAAGAGACCCAGTACTTC. Translation: CATSSPGLQETQYF.